The sequence of this T cell receptor (beta chain) was determined in a study of blood T cell repertoires in COVID-19. Per the original data handling: By means of reference gene primer amplification, nucleated cell counts were estimated. TCRdb keeps only in-frame clones here, not all; method: immunoSEQ multiplex PCR. V and J calls and clone size are those listed in that table; D and trimming were worked out from the DNA. Of around 240,000 clones in the sample, just under 90% were seen once. The CDR3 is 14 residues long. The germline V gene has CDR1 MGHDK and CDR2 SYGVNS. V lost 5 bases and J lost 0; bases outside the gene matches: 2. Many counts were recorded for this clone. Those designated as exposed participants met a COVID-19 case within 2 weeks before study entry.

Sequenced sample: PBMCs or T cells enriched from blood (not recorded which). The clonotype was recovered from a man aged 45-60 years who had been exposed to COVID-19. The rearrangement links TRBV25-1 to TRBJ2-3; TRBD1 aligns across 7 bases. Here the CDR3 DNA reads TGTGCCAGCAGTCGGGACAGTAGCACAGATACGCAGTATTTT. Amino acids: CASSRDSSTDTQYF.